Below are 17 T cell receptor beta chains sequenced from a single sample in a study of cytomegalovirus exposure and HLA in healthy donors. PCR employed 60 Vbeta and 13 Jbeta primers. The repertoire was sequenced with immunoSEQ multiplex PCR; TCRdb's copy has only in-frame clones and lacks some. Of 85,000 to 95,000 clones listed, under 80% are singletons. Sequenced sample: PBMCs. These receptors originate from a woman between 25 and 40 years old in good health and CMV-seronegative.

The rearrangement links TRBV27 to TRBJ2-3, with 7 bases aligning to TRBD2. This CDR3 spans 13 amino acids. V was pared by 7 bases and J by 1 base, with 2 bases of the junction left unmatched. Germline V gives CDR1 MNHEY, CDR2 SMNVEV (reference sequence). For the CDR3, the DNA is TGTGCCAGCAAAACTAGCGGCACAGATACGCAGTATTTT. This codes for CASKTSGTDTQYF.

V usage is TRBV2 and J usage is TRBJ2-6; 8 nucleotides line up with TRBD2. V lost 5 bases to trimming and J lost 0 bases; unmatched junction nucleotides: 6. CDR1 is SNHLY, CDR2 FYNNEI, per germline. CDR3 length: 17 amino acids. CDR3 in DNA: TGTGCCAGCAGTCCCCGGGGGGGGCCCTCTGGGGCCAACGTCCTGACTTTC. This translates into CASSPRGGPSGANVLTF.

Written as DNA, the CDR3 is TGTGCCAGCAGCGTAGTTGGGACAGTGAACACCGGGGAGCTGTTTTTT. Amino acid sequence: CASSVVGTVNTGELFF. The J gene is TRBJ2-2, the V gene TRBV9, with TRBD1 matching 7 bases. Germline CDR1 is SGDLS and CDR2 is YYNGEE. The V segment lost 0 bases and the J segment 1 base; nucleotides outside the gene matches: 3. This CDR3 has 16 residues.

V gene TRBV11-3 combines with J gene TRBJ2-5; TRBD1 matches 9 bases. This CDR3 comprises 13 residues. Germline CDR1 is SGHNT and CDR2 is YENEEA. V lost 6 bases to trimming and J lost 4 bases; unmatched junction nucleotides: 3. CDR3 in DNA: TGTGCCAGCAGGGGACAGGGAACAGAGACCCAGTACTTC. It encodes CASRGQGTETQYF.

V is TRBV11-2 and J is TRBJ2-2; D uncertain. Germline V gives CDR1 SGHAT, CDR2 FQNNGV. The CDR3 runs to 13 residues. V was clipped by 2 bases and J by 4 bases, with 5 bases between them. The CDR3 DNA reads TGTGCCAGCAGCTTACGGGTCACCGGGGAGCTGTTTTTT. Residues: CASSLRVTGELFF.

The gene calls are TRBV18 and TRBJ2-7; D possibly corresponds to TRBD1 (5 bases). Trimming took off 6 bases at V and 2 bases at J, with 17 bases between the two ends. There are 15 residues in the CDR3. CDR1 and CDR2 (germline): KGHSH, LQKENI. For the CDR3, the DNA is TGTGCCAGCTCCCCCGTGTTGTCAGGGACCTACGAGCAGTACTTC. Residues: CASSPVLSGTYEQYF.

This chain links TRBV5-1 with TRBJ2-7, with a weak D call TRBD1 (5 bases). The V and J ends lost 0 bases and 2 bases respectively, with 12 bases between them. The V gene's germline CDR1 is SGHRS and CDR2 YFSETQ. The length of the CDR3 is 15 residues. Here the CDR3 DNA reads TGCGCCAGCAGCTTGGATTTCATGGGGCCCTACGAGCAGTACTTC. It translates to CASSLDFMGPYEQYF. Full variable domain (rest looked up from reference TRBV5-1 and TRBJ2-7): KAGVTQTPRYLIKTRGQQVTLSCSPISGHRSVSWYQQTPGQGLQFLFEYFSETQRNKGNFPGRFSGRQFSNSRSEMNVSTLELGDSALYLCASSLDFMGPYEQYFGPGTRLTVT.

This chain uses TRBV4-1 with TRBJ2-7; D unclear. In germline, CDR1 is MGHRA, CDR2 YSYEKL. The V and J ends lost 1 base and 7 bases respectively, with 14 bases between them. The CDR3 covers 14 residues. The CDR3 nucleotides are TGCGCCAGCAGCCAAGGTTGGCCGCCCGAAGAGCAGTACTTC. Its translation: CASSQGWPPEEQYF.

This chain connects TRBV25-1 to TRBJ2-1, with 8 bases aligning to TRBD1. V shed 5 bases, J shed 6 bases, and the junction held 6 bases outside the gene matches. Germline CDR1 and CDR2: MGHDK and SYGVNS. The CDR3 is 14 residues long. This CDR3 is CASSWDRPFNEQFF. The CDR3 DNA sequence: TGTGCCAGCAGTTGGGACAGGCCGTTCAATGAGCAGTTCTTC. The full variable domain, in which reference TRBV25-1 and TRBJ2-1 provide the parts outside the CDR3, is EADIYQTPRYLVIGTGKKITLECSQTMGHDKMYWYQQDPGMELHLIHYSYGVNSTEKGDLSSESTVSRIRTEHFPLTLESARPSHTSQYLCASSWDRPFNEQFFGPGTRLTVL.

V gene TRBV6-1 combines with J gene TRBJ2-5; D is unresolved. This CDR3 is 11 amino acids long. V was trimmed by 7 bases and J by 3 bases, leaving 6 bases between them. Germline CDR1 MNHNS, CDR2 SASEGT. CDR3 DNA sequence: TGTGCCAGCATTATTGAAGAGACCCAGTACTTC. It yields the protein CASIIEETQYF.

This chain links TRBV28 with TRBJ2-2; 9 nucleotides align to TRBD2. The germline CDR1 and CDR2 sequences are MDHEN and SYDVKM. J lost 3 bases, V lost 0 bases, and 2 bases had no gene match. This CDR3 comprises 16 residues. DNA of the CDR3: TGTGCCAGCAGTTTATGGGAGCGGGGGGACACCGGGGAGCTGTTTTTT. Translation gives CASSLWERGDTGELFF.

There are a few counts of this clone. The rearrangement links TRBV11-2 to TRBJ1-1; tentative D call: TRBD1 (6 bases). CDR3 length: 16 residues. Germline-derived CDR1 and CDR2 are SGHAT and FQNNGV. V gave up 5 bases and J gave up 0 bases, with 16 bases separating them. The CDR3 spells CASSPRPGQMNTEAFF. In DNA, the CDR3 is TGTGCCAGCAGCCCCCGCCCGGGACAAATGAACACTGAAGCTTTCTTT.

This clone has a handful of counts. The rearrangement uses TRBV6-1 and TRBJ2-2; D not resolved. Germline V gene sequence: CDR1 MNHNS, CDR2 SASEGT. This CDR3 comprises 14 residues. V lost 4 bases, J lost 0 bases, and 6 bases lay in between. The CDR3: CASSGQTNTGELFF. The CDR3 coding sequence is TGTGCCAGCAGTGGCCAGACGAACACCGGGGAGCTGTTTTTT.

The CDR3 DNA follows: TGTGCCAGCAGCTCACTGGGACAGGCCTCAGGGGGAAAACTGTTTTTT. It encodes CASSSLGQASGGKLFF. The chain carries TRBV5-4 and TRBJ1-4; TRBD1 matches 8 bases. Germline assignment: CDR1 SGHNT and CDR2 YYREEE (reference sequence). The CDR3 is 16 amino acids. J gave up 10 bases and V 3 bases, and 14 bases lay outside the gene matches. Looking up the rest from reference TRBV5-4 and TRBJ1-4 gives the full variable domain: ETGVTQSPTHLIKTRGQQVTLRCSSQSGHNTVSWYQQALGQGPQFIFQYYREEENGRGNFPPRFSGLQFPNYSSELNVNALELDDSALYLCASSSLGQASGGKLFFGSGTQLSVL.

The CDR3 DNA reads as TGTGCCAGCTCACCCGGACAGATGAACACTGAAGCTTTCTTT. As protein: CASSPGQMNTEAFF. V gene TRBV18 combines with J gene TRBJ1-1, with a weak D call TRBD1 (6 bases). The germline CDR1 and CDR2 sequences are KGHSH and LQKENI. This CDR3 spans 14 amino acids. V gave up 3 bases and J gave up 0 bases, with 8 bases separating them. Full variable domain (outside the CDR3, taken from reference TRBV18 and TRBJ1-1): NAGVMQNPRHLVRRRGQEARLRCSPMKGHSHVYWYRQLPEEGLKFMVYLQKENIIDESGMPKERFSAEFPKEGPSILRIQQVVRGDSAAYFCASSPGQMNTEAFFGQGTRLTVV.

The chain carries TRBV25-1 and TRBJ2-3; 9 bases line up with TRBD2. The CDR3 runs 16 residues. Unmatched junction bases numbered 8, after V lost 6 bases and J lost 1 base. Looked up from germline, CDR1 is MGHDK and CDR2 is SYGVNS. CDR3 amino acids: CASSGWSSGGTDTQYF. The CDR3 DNA sequence: TGTGCCAGCAGCGGCTGGTCTAGCGGGGGCACAGATACGCAGTATTTT.

The chain uses TRBV7-2 and TRBJ2-1, with a tentative D call TRBD1 (5 bases). V shed 1 base and J shed 5 bases, with 12 bases lying between them. Looked up from germline, CDR1 is SGHTA and CDR2 is FQGNSA. The CDR3 contains 15 residues. The CDR3 region has the DNA TGTGCCAGCAGCTTAGAAGCGACAGCACACAATGAGCAGTTCTTC. It encodes CASSLEATAHNEQFF.